These 19 T cell receptor beta chains share one sample of origin, sequenced in a study of blood T cell repertoires in COVID-19. Assay: immunoSEQ multiplex PCR; the TCRdb copy retains only in-frame clones and omits some. The sample shows under 450,000 clones, around 84% of them seen only once. The specimen was peripheral blood. These TCRs come from a human donor with acute or convalescent COVID-19. The donor label of this sample is uncertain.

V and J are TRBV19 and TRBJ1-5, with a possible D match to TRBD1 (5 bases). The CDR3 is 14 residues long. Trimming removed 7 bases at V and 6 bases at J, with 16 bases between. The germline V gene has CDR1 LNHDA and CDR2 SQIVND (reference sequence). The CDR3 loop is CASITPGLGQPQHF. DNA of the CDR3: TGTGCCAGTATAACTCCAGGGTTGGGTCAGCCCCAGCATTTT.

The gene calls are TRBV11-2 and TRBJ1-1, with D unresolved. Germline V gene data show CDR1 as SGHAT and CDR2 as FQNNGV. CDR3 length equals 16 residues. V was pared by 5 bases and J by 6 bases, with 22 bases between. CDR3 sequence: CASSVRGSLRNAEAFF. Here the CDR3 DNA reads TGTGCCAGCAGCGTAAGAGGGAGCCTCCGAAACGCTGAAGCTTTCTTT.

J is TRBJ2-7 and V is TRBV11-2; 8 positions match TRBD1. Per germline, CDR1 SGHAT and CDR2 FQNNGV. This CDR3 region has 12 residues. The J segment lost 12 bases and the V segment lost 1 base, leaving 5 bases of the junction unmatched. The CDR3 DNA reads TGTGCCAGCAGCTTAGGGACAGGGTCGAGGTACTTC. This sequence encodes CASSLGTGSRYF. Using reference TRBV11-2 and TRBJ2-7 for the parts outside the CDR3, the full variable domain is EAGVAQSPRYKIIEKRQSVAFWCNPISGHATLYWYQQILGQGPKLLIQFQNNGVVDDSQLPKDRFSAERLKGVDSTLKIQPAKLEDSAVYLCASSLGTGSRYFGPGTRLTVT.

For the CDR3, the DNA is TGTGCCAGCAGGGACAGGGGCTCCGGCTATGGCTACACCTTC. Protein product: CASRDRGSGYGYTF. The chain employs TRBV3-1 (or the pseudogene TRBV3-2) and TRBJ1-2; 9 nucleotides match TRBD1. J gave up 4 bases and V 6 bases, and 6 bases lay outside the gene matches. Germline assignment: CDR1 LGHDT and CDR2 YNNKEL (reference sequence). This CDR3 has 14 residues.

The chain joins TRBV4-1 to TRBJ1-5; weak D call: TRBD1 (5 bases). The CDR3 extends over 14 amino acids. V was clipped by 4 bases and J by 7 bases, with 14 bases between them. Germline V gene sequence: CDR1 MGHRA, CDR2 YSYEKL. CDR3 coding DNA: TGCGCCAGCAGCCCCATCGGGGGGTTGCAGCCCCAGCATTTT. This codes for CASSPIGGLQPQHF.

The rearrangement uses TRBV7-2 and TRBJ2-7, with D tentatively TRBD1 (5 bases). The germline V gene has CDR1 SGHTA and CDR2 FQGNSA. This CDR3 comprises 14 residues. The ends were cut back, 4 bases at V and 3 bases at J, with 13 bases in the middle. CDR3 nucleotide sequence: TGTGCCAGCAGCTCACCACCGGACAACTACGAGCAGTACTTC. Protein sequence: CASSSPPDNYEQYF.

The genes are TRBV4-1 and TRBJ1-5; a possible D gene is TRBD1 (5 bases). The CDR3 is made up of 14 amino acids. Deletions cut 0 bases from V and 5 bases from J, with 8 bases between. Germline lookup yields CDR1 MGHRA and CDR2 YSYEKL. The CDR3 DNA follows: TGCGCCAGCAGCCAAGAGGACAATTATCAGCCCCAGCATTTT. Protein: CASSQEDNYQPQHF.

This rearrangement joins TRBV4-1 to TRBJ2-5, with 14 bases fitting TRBD2. CDR3 length: 16 residues. Germline V CDR1 and CDR2: MGHRA, YSYEKL. V gave up 3 bases and J gave up 7 bases; unmatched junction bases: 7. The CDR3 here is CASSQTTSGGAGTQYF. CDR3 DNA sequence: TGCGCCAGCAGCCAGACGACTAGCGGGGGGGCCGGGACCCAGTACTTC.

The chain links TRBV20-1 to TRBJ2-1; tentative D call: TRBD1 (7 bases). Germline loops: CDR1 DFQATT, CDR2 SNEGSKA (reference sequence). This CDR3 has 16 amino acids. With 3 bases removed from V and 7 bases from J, the gap between germline ends came to 22 bases. The CDR3: CSASWRQGIGGNEQFF. The CDR3 coding sequence is TGCAGTGCTAGTTGGAGACAGGGAATCGGAGGGAATGAGCAGTTCTTC.

The chain uses TRBV12-3 or TRBV12-4 and TRBJ1-6; a weak D match, TRBD1 (5 bases). V was cut by 7 bases and J by 3 bases, with 7 bases left in between. The CDR3 totals 13 residues. This CDR3 reads CASTGNYNSPLHF. The CDR3 coding sequence is TGTGCCAGCACAGGGAACTATAATTCACCCCTCCACTTT.

This chain uses TRBV3-1 (or the pseudogene TRBV3-2) with TRBJ2-3, with TRBD1 identical over 11 bases. The CDR3 covers 17 residues. The trim removed 3 bases at V and 5 bases at J, leaving 10 bases unmatched. Looked up from germline, CDR1 is LGHDT and CDR2 is YNNKEL (reference sequence). The CDR3 is CASSHLPRTGGRDTQYF. CDR3 sequence (DNA): TGTGCCAGCAGCCATCTACCCCGGACAGGGGGCAGAGATACGCAGTATTTT.

The chain joins TRBV6-5 to TRBJ2-5, with D maybe TRBD1 (6 bases). The ends were cut back, 5 bases at V and 5 bases at J, with 12 bases in the middle. Germline V CDR1 and CDR2: MNHEY, SVGAGI. CDR3 size: 13 residues. Here the CDR3 DNA reads TGTGCCAGCAGTATACAGGGTAGGGAGACCCAGTACTTC. Translated: CASSIQGRETQYF.

The V and J genes are TRBV19 and TRBJ2-3, with a possible D match to TRBD1 (6 bases). The germline CDR1 and CDR2 sequences are LNHDA and SQIVND (reference sequence). V was shortened by 6 bases and J by 2 bases, with 15 bases between the two germline ends. The CDR3 totals 15 residues. The CDR3 spells CASRSQGYPTDTQYF. CDR3 nucleotide sequence: TGTGCCAGTAGGAGTCAGGGGTACCCCACAGATACGCAGTATTTT.

The sample holds one count of this clone. The chain couples TRBV20-1 to TRBJ1-4, with D unclear. Between the trimmed V and J ends, which lost 4 bases and 11 bases, there was a span of 11 bases. This CDR3 has 11 residues. In germline, CDR1 is DFQATT, CDR2 SNEGSKA (reference sequence). CDR3 protein: CSAIWERKLFF. The CDR3, as DNA: TGCAGTGCTATCTGGGAGAGGAAACTGTTTTTT.

V and J are TRBV11-2 and TRBJ2-5, with 14 bases identical to TRBD2. This CDR3 contains 18 residues. J was trimmed by 1 base and V by 0 bases; bases with no gene match: 4. Per the germline V gene, CDR1 is SGHAT and CDR2 is FQNNGV. CDR3: CASSLEGGTSGGQETQYF. The DNA for the CDR3 is TGTGCCAGCAGCTTAGAGGGTGGGACTAGCGGGGGCCAAGAGACCCAGTACTTC. The whole variable domain, filled in from reference TRBV11-2 and TRBJ2-5, reads EAGVAQSPRYKIIEKRQSVAFWCNPISGHATLYWYQQILGQGPKLLIQFQNNGVVDDSQLPKDRFSAERLKGVDSTLKIQPAKLEDSAVYLCASSLEGGTSGGQETQYFGPGTRLLVL.

This clone occurred a few times. The rearrangement links TRBV30 to TRBJ1-2; D possibly corresponds to TRBD1 (6 bases). The V and J ends lost 1 base and 2 bases respectively, with 14 bases between them. Germline CDR1 is GTSNPN and CDR2 is SVGIG (reference sequence). The CDR3 consists of 15 residues. The chain's CDR3 is CAWSDPAGTNYGYTF. CDR3 DNA sequence: TGTGCCTGGAGTGACCCCGCCGGGACAAACTATGGCTACACCTTC.

The J gene is TRBJ2-6, the V gene TRBV12-3 or TRBV12-4, with D unclear. The V end lost 8 bases, the J end lost 3 bases, and 8 bases lay between the germline ends. The CDR3 sequence is 13 residues long. This CDR3 reads CASGADGANVLTF. In DNA form, the CDR3 reads TGTGCCAGCGGAGCTGATGGGGCCAACGTCCTGACTTTC.

V is TRBV12-5 and J is TRBJ2-5; the D gene is possibly TRBD1 (6 bases). V was clipped by 0 bases and J by 5 bases, with 16 bases between them. CDR1 is LGHNT, CDR2 FRNRAP, per germline. The CDR3 consists of 16 residues. CDR3: CASGLVQGPGVETQYF. The CDR3 region has the DNA TGTGCTAGTGGTTTGGTACAGGGTCCCGGTGTGGAGACCCAGTACTTC.

The rearrangement links TRBV4-1 to TRBJ2-7; 9 bases agree with TRBD1. J lost 2 bases, V lost 1 base, and 6 bases had no gene match. CDR1 and CDR2 (germline): MGHRA, YSYEKL. The CDR3 contains 16 residues. DNA for the CDR3: TGCGCCAGCAGCCAAGCTGCGGGACAGGGTACCTACGAGCAGTACTTC. Translated: CASSQAAGQGTYEQYF.